Shown below are 10 T cell receptor beta chains from a single sample sequenced in a study of tumor-infiltrating lymphocytes in primary liver carcinoma. Co-extraction of RNA and DNA was performed on roughly 17-32 mg of unsorted bulk tissue. Starting material of roughly 0.45 ug total RNA yielded TCR beta cDNA via a constant-region primer. Construction of TCR beta libraries relied on three successive nested multiplex PCR rounds employing slightly modified ARM-PCR. For around 9 cycles apiece, the opening two PCR rounds ran with TRBV1-TRBV30 forward primers and a C-beta reverse primer. Via MiXCR, TCRdb re-called the multiplex PCR reads, giving one row per CDR3 protein. The table shows tens of thousands of distinct CDR3 sequences, with approximately 82% occurring only once. Sequencing was performed on tumor-adjacent normal liver tissue. The receptor source for this set is a woman aged 25 to 45 with primary liver carcinoma and hepatitis B virus infection.

The CDR3 region has the DNA TGCAGTGCTAGTATGGTAGCGGGAGGACATGGGGCGCAGTATTTT. It is translated as CSASMVAGGHGAQYF. This chain uses TRBV20-1 with TRBJ2-3; 10 bases map to TRBD2. Germline CDR1 DFQATT, CDR2 SNEGSKA (reference sequence). This CDR3 has 15 residues. Losses at the gene ends were 3 bases for V and 10 bases for J; bases not matched to a gene: 13.

A word on this clonotype: No conserved phenylalanine or tryptophan is present at the end of the CDR3, so a read error is the likely explanation. The rearrangement uses TRBV7-9 and TRBJ2-3; 7 bases are a match to TRBD1. CDR1 is SEHNR, CDR2 FQNEAQ, per germline (reference sequence). V was clipped by 1 base and J by 5 bases; unmatched bases: 9. The CDR3 is 16 residues long. CDR3 sequence reads: CASSLERGQQEDTQYV. The CDR3 bases are TGTGCCAGCAGCTTAGAGAGGGGACAGCAAGAAGATACGCAGTATGTT.

As for this clonotype: A much more abundant neighbour one base away suggests this may be a read error. The chain couples TRBV5-1 to TRBJ2-7; possibly TRBD1 for D (6 bases). Germline CDR1 is SGHRS and CDR2 is YFSETQ. V was trimmed by 4 bases and J by 2 bases, leaving 13 bases between them. This CDR3 has 14 residues. The CDR3 here is CASSLQGPPYEQYF. The DNA for the CDR3 is TGCGCCAGCAGCCTCCAGGGGCCCCCCTACGAGCAGTACTTC.

This clonotype was picked up many times. The chain recombines TRBV13 with TRBJ2-1; 7 nucleotides match TRBD1. The CDR3 is 16 amino acids. Germline assignment: CDR1 PRHDT and CDR2 FYEKMQ (reference sequence). Germline trimming cut 4 bases from V and 3 bases from J; bases unmatched to any gene: 9. Here the CDR3 reads CASSSEPGQFYNEQFF. The CDR3 nucleotides are TGTGCCAGCAGCTCAGAACCGGGACAGTTCTACAATGAGCAGTTCTTC.

Details on this clonotype: It may be a read error: a sequence one base away is much more abundant. The chain has TRBV7-8 and TRBJ2-7; TRBD2 aligns across 8 bases. The V segment lost 5 bases and the J segment 4 bases; nucleotides outside the gene matches: 13. This CDR3 has 16 residues. CDR1 is SGHVS and CDR2 is FQNEAQ in the germline V gene. The DNA for the CDR3 is TGTGCCAGCAGCCTCGGTAGAGGTAGCGGGATGTACGAGCAGTACTTC. This translates into CASSLGRGSGMYEQYF.

CDR3 amino acids: CASSQIGQTSGNTIYF. The DNA of the CDR3 is TGTGCCAGCAGCCAAATCGGACAGACTTCTGGAAACACCATATATTTT. This chain connects TRBV4-2 to TRBJ1-3; TRBD1 is a possible D gene (6 bases). V was cut by 2 bases and J by 1 base, with 12 bases left in between. The germline CDR1 and CDR2 sequences are LGHNA and YNFKEQ. The CDR3 extends over 16 amino acids.

The chain combines TRBV29-1 with TRBJ1-1; 7 nucleotides agree with TRBD1. The V gene's germline CDR1 is SQVTM and CDR2 ANQGSEA. CDR3 size: 13 residues. The CDR3 bases are TGCAACGCAGGGGGGGGGCTGAACACTGAAGCTTTCTTT. Protein: CNAGGGLNTEAFF.

This clonotype was counted a few times. Its ends do not fully match the called genes, so a read error is possible. The rearrangement uses TRBV11-2 and TRBJ1-1; TRBD1 matches at 8 bases. CDR1 SGHAT and CDR2 FQNNGV come from the germline V gene. There are 14 residues in the CDR3. The CDR3 nucleotides read TGTGCCTGCAGATATACAGGGGGTACGGCTGAAGCTTTCTTT. Its protein is CACRYTGGTAEAFF.

The chain's CDR3 is CASSFTSGTSVGKQYF. DNA for the CDR3: TGTGCCAGCAGTTTTACTTCCGGGACTAGCGTAGGTAAGCAGTATTTT. The chain combines TRBV6-6 with TRBJ2-3, with 10 bases lining up with TRBD2. The germline V gene encodes CDR1 MNHNY and CDR2 SVGAGI (reference sequence). This CDR3 region has 16 residues. J was trimmed by 11 bases and V by 4 bases; bases with no gene match: 15.

Note on this clonotype: At one end, the junction sequence differs from germline, possibly due to a read error. The chain is built from TRBV4-3 and TRBJ2-1, with D possibly matching TRBD2 (6 bases). This CDR3 has 16 amino acids. CDR1 and CDR2 (germline): LGHNA, YSLEER. CDR3 in DNA: TGCGCCAGCAGCCAAGATGCGGGAAGCACATACAATGAGCAATTCTTC. Amino acid sequence: CASSQDAGSTYNEQFF.